This T cell receptor (beta chain) was sequenced for a study of spatial heterogeneity in lung cancer. Whole-study findings and limits: Nonsynonymous mutations, ubiquitous and regional, were tracked respectively by counts of ubiquitous and regional expanded TCRs. It was found that expanded intratumoral alpha and beta TCR counts tracked tumor mutation counts.

Every individual TCR cDNA molecule carried its own unique molecular identifier, which allowed correction of PCR and sequencing errors. TCRdb reprocessed the 5' RACE reads via MiXCR and lists one record per CDR3 protein. This sample carries approximately 590 distinct CDR3 sequences, 22% of them seen once, and the ten largest clones take approximately 19%. As to time point: sample taken at primary tumor resection. Samples were obtained from 70 or so donors, all untreated early-stage non-small cell lung cancer patients. This clonotype is medium-sized (0.01 to 0.1%) by share. What it recognizes is unknown. Trimming took off 0 bases at V and 0 bases at J, with 12 bases between the two ends. Germline V CDR1 and CDR2: DFQATT, SNEGSKA (reference sequence). The CDR3 is 16 amino acids.

This chain joins TRBV20-1 and TRBJ2-1; D unresolved. Sequenced here: lung tumor tissue, sampled at surgery. The sequence came from a male donor with early-stage non-small cell lung cancer. In DNA form, the CDR3 reads TGCAGTGCTAGAGATTTCCTACGAAGCTCCTACAATGAGCAGTTCTTC. This encodes CSARDFLRSSYNEQFF.